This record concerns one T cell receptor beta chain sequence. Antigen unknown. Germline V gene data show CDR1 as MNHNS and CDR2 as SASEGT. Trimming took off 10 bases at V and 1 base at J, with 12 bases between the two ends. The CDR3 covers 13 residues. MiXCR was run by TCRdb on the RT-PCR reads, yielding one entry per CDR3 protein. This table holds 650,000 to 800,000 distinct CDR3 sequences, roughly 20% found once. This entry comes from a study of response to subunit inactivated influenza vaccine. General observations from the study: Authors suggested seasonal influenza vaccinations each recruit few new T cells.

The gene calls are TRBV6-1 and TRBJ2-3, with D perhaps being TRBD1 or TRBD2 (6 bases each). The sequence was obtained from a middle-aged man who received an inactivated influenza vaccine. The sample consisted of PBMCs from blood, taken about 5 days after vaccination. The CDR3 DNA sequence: TGTGCCACCCTAAGGGGGGGCACAGATACGCAGTATTTT. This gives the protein CATLRGGTDTQYF.